This is a list of T cell receptor beta chains from one sample in a study of blood T cells in healthy people across ages. TCRdb recomputed calls from the 5' RACE reads with MiXCR, one row per CDR3 protein. The table has nearly 800,000 distinct CDR3 sequences, 20% to 25% seen once. The same specimen was also included in a second study, on T cells of mothers and their children.

The material sequenced was blood. These receptors came from a boy between 10 and 17 years old in good health. The CDR3 runs from the conserved cysteine through the conserved F or W. The order of the fields is J gene, clone size, CDR3 length, V gene, CDR3 protein. Size is omitted from some rows. Given values are once, few, many or a class for expanded clones.

J: TRBJ2-1
size: few
length: 16
V: TRBV10-3
CDR3: CAISESPGRLLNEQFF

J: TRBJ2-7
size: NA
length: 12
V: TRBV30
CDR3: CAWSSGTMEQYF

J: TRBJ2-5
size: NA
length: 15
V: TRBV6-6
CDR3: CASSPRTGWGETQYF

J: TRBJ2-1
size: NA
length: 17
V: TRBV25-1
CDR3: CASSEYQGTRTYNEQFF

J: TRBJ1-2
size: NA
length: 15
V: TRBV6-5
CDR3: CASSYSFRNFYGYTF

J: TRBJ2-1
size: NA
length: 15
V: TRBV10-2
CDR3: CASSEVGGEYNEQFF

J: TRBJ2-1
size: NA
length: 14
V: TRBV28
CDR3: CASSFILAANEQFF

J: NA
size: NA
length: 13
V: TRBV18
CDR3: CASSHDGDNEQFF

J: TRBJ2-5
size: NA
length: 17
V: TRBV7-2
CDR3: CASSLDGLAGAQETQYF

J: TRBJ1-5
size: NA
length: 17
V: TRBV6-5
CDR3: CASSYSTGPESNQPQHF

J: TRBJ2-7
size: few
length: 16
V: TRBV28
CDR3: CASSLDGQAVGYEQYF

J: TRBJ1-1
size: NA
length: 15
V: TRBV3-1
CDR3: CASSHLWSGNTEAFF

J: TRBJ2-5
size: few
length: 14
V: TRBV6-2/TRBV6-3
CDR3: CASGLGERGETQYF

J: TRBJ2-5
size: few
length: 15
V: TRBV28
CDR3: CASSPGTGFRETQYF

J: TRBJ2-3
size: NA
length: 15
V: TRBV2
CDR3: CASREQRVGTDTQYF

J: TRBJ1-1
size: few
length: 16
V: TRBV5-8
CDR3: CASSLPPGSLNTEAFF

J: TRBJ2-5
size: few
length: 16
V: TRBV29-1
CDR3: CSVEPIWEGGEETQYF

J: TRBJ1-1
size: few
length: 16
V: TRBV29-1
CDR3: CSVEVTRGRRLSEAFF

J: TRBJ2-5
size: few
length: 18
V: TRBV9
CDR3: CASSVGLAGLRGQETQYF

J: TRBJ2-1
size: few
length: 15
V: TRBV5-1
CDR3: CASTERGSSYNEQFF

J: NA
size: few
length: 14
V: TRBV13
CDR3: CASSFGQEVYEQYF

J: NA
size: NA
length: 16
V: TRBV11-2
CDR3: CASSLVPSGNSYEQYF

J: TRBJ2-7
size: NA
length: 13
V: TRBV30
CDR3: CAWSTGRAYEQYF

J: TRBJ2-7
size: NA
length: 15
V: TRBV20-1
CDR3: CSARDLDSYSYEQYF

J: TRBJ2-1
size: NA
length: 16
V: TRBV7-2
CDR3: CASSLSGLGSGNEQFF

J: TRBJ2-3
size: NA
length: 14
V: TRBV5-1
CDR3: CASSFSDHTDTQYF

J: TRBJ2-1
size: NA
length: 15
V: TRBV6-1
CDR3: CASKVFDSSYNEQFF

J: TRBJ1-1
size: few
length: 14
V: TRBV15
CDR3: CATSDVRGFPEAFF

J: TRBJ2-7
size: many
length: 14
V: TRBV4-1
CDR3: CASSQPGLTYEQYF

J: TRBJ1-4
size: few
length: 12
V: TRBV12-3/TRBV12-4
CDR3: CASSQPDEKLFF

J: TRBJ2-4
size: NA
length: 14
V: TRBV3-1
CDR3: CASGGTLAGNIQYF

J: TRBJ2-5
size: NA
length: 14
V: TRBV5-1
CDR3: CASRRGGFEETQYF

J: TRBJ1-1
size: once
length: 11
V: TRBV6-4
CDR3: CASSDGYEAFF

J: TRBJ1-4
size: few
length: 14
V: TRBV27
CDR3: CASSGVDSDEKLFF

J: TRBJ1-1
size: NA
length: 14
V: TRBV12-3/TRBV12-4
CDR3: CASRPTGVNTEAFF

J: TRBJ1-2
size: many
length: 14
V: TRBV5-5
CDR3: CASSPRTGNYGYTF

J: TRBJ1-2
size: NA
length: 13
V: TRBV6-2/TRBV6-3
CDR3: CASSRTGGLSYTF

J: TRBJ2-5
size: NA
length: 14
V: TRBV6-5
CDR3: CASSYSPGEKTQYF

J: TRBJ1-5
size: few
length: 14
V: TRBV6-1
CDR3: CASSEAHGNQPQHF

J: TRBJ2-5
size: NA
length: 17
V: TRBV28
CDR3: CASTPGLLAGGPETQYF

J: TRBJ2-5
size: NA
length: 15
V: TRBV29-1
CDR3: CSVEDRGDPSGTQYF

J: TRBJ1-5
size: few
length: 14
V: TRBV20-1
CDR3: CSARTPGSNQPQHF

J: TRBJ1-3
size: many
length: 16
V: TRBV28
CDR3: CASSSINRGSGNTIYF

J: TRBJ2-1
size: few
length: 17
V: TRBV6-2/TRBV6-3
CDR3: CASSYSGQGASYNEQFF

J: TRBJ1-5
size: few
length: 14
V: TRBV19
CDR3: CASSISQGDQPQHF

J: TRBJ2-5
size: few
length: 17
V: TRBV7-8
CDR3: CASSSGQGGGLQETQYF

J: TRBJ2-7
size: many
length: 15
V: TRBV4-3
CDR3: CASSQDSRGAYEQYF

J: NA
size: NA
length: 15
V: TRBV7-2
CDR3: CASSSSGLDGETQYF

J: TRBJ1-1
size: few
length: 14
V: TRBV29-1
CDR3: CSVGFGTGRTEAFF

J: NA
size: NA
length: 16
V: TRBV6-1
CDR3: CASKPDPSGSSYEQYF

J: TRBJ2-7
size: NA
length: 11
V: TRBV29-1
CDR3: CSVFDAYEQYF

J: TRBJ2-7
size: NA
length: 15
V: TRBV6-2/TRBV6-3
CDR3: CASSYHPGWGYEQYF

J: TRBJ2-1
size: few
length: 13
V: TRBV6-5
CDR3: CASSLGQGGEQFF

J: TRBJ2-5
size: few
length: 12
V: TRBV29-1
CDR3: CSVVVLEGTQYF

J: TRBJ2-1
size: NA
length: 15
V: TRBV20-1
CDR3: CSAREGGEGYNEQFF